Many counts were recorded for the clone carrying this T cell receptor beta chain. Stated time point: sample taken at primary tumor resection. In each case, whole RNA from tumor, nontumor lung or frozen PBMC was sequenced unsorted. Donation came from 70 or so patients with untreated early-stage non-small cell lung cancer. TCRdb passed the 5' RACE reads through MiXCR, listing each CDR3 protein once. Here the sample spans 40,000 or so distinct CDR3 sequences, approximately 7.5% being singletons. The data were obtained in a study of spatial heterogeneity in lung cancer. Trimming removed 4 bases at V and 4 bases at J, with 15 bases between. The CDR3 is 16 residues long. Germline assignment: CDR1 KGHDR and CDR2 SFDVKD.

Sequenced material: PBMCs, taken at surgery. The chain carries TRBV24-1 and TRBJ2-2; a possible D gene is TRBD1 (6 bases). The TCR originated in a male donor with early-stage non-small cell lung cancer. The CDR3, as DNA: TGTGCCACCAGTGACAGGGACACCGGAGGCACCGGGGAGCTGTTTTTT. Protein sequence: CATSDRDTGGTGELFF.